This T cell receptor beta chain was observed in a study of T cells after yellow fever vaccination. As for the study in general: Low-cell-number fractions underwent preparation using SMART-Seq v4 Ultra Low Input. Findings of the study overall: The study found a weaker secondary response that peaked faster, day 5 versus 15.

The study made its TCR cDNA through 5'RACE template switching. That step introduced a universal primer site along with UMIs. TCRdb re-derived calls from the 5' RACE reads in MiXCR, one entry per CDR3 protein. The sample lists approximately 580,000 distinct CDR3 sequences, around a sixth occurring once. This clonotype has just a few counts. No antigen is known for it. Between the trimmed V and J ends, which lost 3 bases and 1 base, there was a span of 15 bases. The CDR3 totals 17 residues. Germline V gives CDR1 SNHLY, CDR2 FYNNEI. The chain links TRBV2 to TRBJ2-2; D perhaps matches TRBD2 (5 bases). The sample here was PBMCs, taken 4 to 6 days after the first yellow fever vaccination. The receptor comes from a man aged 18 to 30 who received the YFV17D yellow fever vaccine. CDR3 loop: CASSDRGTVWNTGELFF. CDR3 sequence (DNA): TGTGCCAGCAGTGATCGGGGAACAGTATGGAACACCGGGGAGCTGTTTTTT.